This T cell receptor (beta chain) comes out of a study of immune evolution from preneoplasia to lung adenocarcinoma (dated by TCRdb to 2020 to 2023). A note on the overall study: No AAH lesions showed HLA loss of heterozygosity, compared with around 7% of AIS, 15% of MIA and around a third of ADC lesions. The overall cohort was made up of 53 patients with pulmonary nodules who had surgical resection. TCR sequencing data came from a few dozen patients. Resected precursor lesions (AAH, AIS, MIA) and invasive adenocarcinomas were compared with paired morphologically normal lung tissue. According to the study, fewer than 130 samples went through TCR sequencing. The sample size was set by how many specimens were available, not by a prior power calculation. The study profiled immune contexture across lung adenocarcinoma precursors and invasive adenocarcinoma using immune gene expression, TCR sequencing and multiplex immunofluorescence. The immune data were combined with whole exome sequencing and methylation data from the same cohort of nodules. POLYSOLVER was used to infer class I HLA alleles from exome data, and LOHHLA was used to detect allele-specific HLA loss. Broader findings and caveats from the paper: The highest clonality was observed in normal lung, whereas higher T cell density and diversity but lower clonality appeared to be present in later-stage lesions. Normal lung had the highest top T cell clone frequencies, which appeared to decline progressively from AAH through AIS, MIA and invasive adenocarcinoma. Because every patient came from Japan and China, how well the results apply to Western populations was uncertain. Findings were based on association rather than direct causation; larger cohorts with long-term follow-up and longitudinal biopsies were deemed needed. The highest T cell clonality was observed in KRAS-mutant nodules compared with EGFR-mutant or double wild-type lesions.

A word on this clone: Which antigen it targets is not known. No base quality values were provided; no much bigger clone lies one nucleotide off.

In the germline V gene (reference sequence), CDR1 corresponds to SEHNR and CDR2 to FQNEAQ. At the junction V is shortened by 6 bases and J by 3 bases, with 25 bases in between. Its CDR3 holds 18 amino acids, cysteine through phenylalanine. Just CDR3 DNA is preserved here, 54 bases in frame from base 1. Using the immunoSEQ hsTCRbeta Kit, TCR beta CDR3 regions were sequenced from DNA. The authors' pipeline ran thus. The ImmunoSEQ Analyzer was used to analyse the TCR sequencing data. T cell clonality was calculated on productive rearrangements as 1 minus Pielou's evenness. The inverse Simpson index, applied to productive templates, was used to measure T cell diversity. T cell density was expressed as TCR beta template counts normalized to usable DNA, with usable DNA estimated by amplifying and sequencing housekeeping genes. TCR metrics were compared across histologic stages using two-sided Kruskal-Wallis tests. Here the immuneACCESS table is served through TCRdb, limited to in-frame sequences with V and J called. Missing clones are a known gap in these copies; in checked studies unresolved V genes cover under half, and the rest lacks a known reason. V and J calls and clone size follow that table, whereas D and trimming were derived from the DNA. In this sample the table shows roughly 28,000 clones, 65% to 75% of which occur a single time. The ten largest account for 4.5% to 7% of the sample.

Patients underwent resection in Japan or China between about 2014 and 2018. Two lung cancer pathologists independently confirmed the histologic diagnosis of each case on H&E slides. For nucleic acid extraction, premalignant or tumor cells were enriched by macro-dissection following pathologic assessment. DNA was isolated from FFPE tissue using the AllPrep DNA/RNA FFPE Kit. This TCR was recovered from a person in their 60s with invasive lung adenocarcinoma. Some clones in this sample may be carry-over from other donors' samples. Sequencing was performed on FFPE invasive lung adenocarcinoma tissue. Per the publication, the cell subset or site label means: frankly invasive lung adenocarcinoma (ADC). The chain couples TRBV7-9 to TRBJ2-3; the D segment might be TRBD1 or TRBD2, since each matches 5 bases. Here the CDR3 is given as CASSGAGAPGDLTDTQYF. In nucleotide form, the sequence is TGTGCCAGCAGTGGGGCGGGCGCCCCCGGGGATCTGACAGATACGCAGTATTTT.